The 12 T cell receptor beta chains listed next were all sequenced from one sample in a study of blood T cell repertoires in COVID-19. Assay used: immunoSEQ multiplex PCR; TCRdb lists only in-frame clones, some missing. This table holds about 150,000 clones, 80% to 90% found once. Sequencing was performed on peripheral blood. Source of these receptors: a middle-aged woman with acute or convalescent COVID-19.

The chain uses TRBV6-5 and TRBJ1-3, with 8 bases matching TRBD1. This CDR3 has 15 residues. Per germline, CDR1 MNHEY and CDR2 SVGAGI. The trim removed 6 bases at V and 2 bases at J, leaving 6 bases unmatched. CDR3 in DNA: TGTGCCAGCAGCCTTACAGGGGGAACTGGAAACACCATATATTTT. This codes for CASSLTGGTGNTIYF.

This chain's CDR3 is CASSFPFERGGTGELFF. CDR3 bases: TGTGCCAGCAGCTTCCCCTTTGAACGGGGGGGCACCGGGGAGCTGTTTTTT. This chain links TRBV11-3 with TRBJ2-2, with TRBD2 matching 8 bases. The CDR3 spans 17 residues. Germline CDR1 reads SGHNT; CDR2 reads YENEEA. After removal of 3 bases from V and 4 bases from J, the junction contained 10 bases not matched to a gene. The whole variable domain, remainder taken from reference TRBV11-3 and TRBJ2-2, is EAGVVQSPRYKIIEKKQPVAFWCNPISGHNTLYWYLQNLGQGPELLIRYENEEAVDDSQLPKDRFSAERLKGVDSTLKIQPAELGDSAVYLCASSFPFERGGTGELFFGEGSRLTVL.

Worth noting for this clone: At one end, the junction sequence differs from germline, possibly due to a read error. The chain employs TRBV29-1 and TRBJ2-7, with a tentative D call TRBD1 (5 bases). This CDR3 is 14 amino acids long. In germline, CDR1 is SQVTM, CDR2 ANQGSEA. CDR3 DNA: TGCAGCGTCGAAGTGTACAGGCGAACGTACGAGCAGTACTTC. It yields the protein CSVEVYRRTYEQYF.

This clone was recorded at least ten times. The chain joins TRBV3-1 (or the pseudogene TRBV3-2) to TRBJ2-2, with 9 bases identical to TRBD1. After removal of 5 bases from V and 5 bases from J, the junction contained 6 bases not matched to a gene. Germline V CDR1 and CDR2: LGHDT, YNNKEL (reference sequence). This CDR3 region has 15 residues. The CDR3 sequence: CASSSQGALTGELFF. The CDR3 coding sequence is TGTGCCAGCAGCTCACAGGGGGCGCTGACCGGGGAGCTGTTTTTT.

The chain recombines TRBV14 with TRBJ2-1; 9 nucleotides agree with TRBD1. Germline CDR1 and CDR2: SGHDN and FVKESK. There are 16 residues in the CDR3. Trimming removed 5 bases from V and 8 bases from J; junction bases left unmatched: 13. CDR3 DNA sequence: TGTGCCAGCAGCTTACACCCGGGACAGGGTCTGCATGAGCAGTTCTTC. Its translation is CASSLHPGQGLHEQFF.

CDR3: CASSSRTGLVEQYF. CDR3 in DNA: TGTGCCAGCAGCTCAAGGACAGGTCTAGTCGAGCAGTACTTC. The gene calls are TRBV7-9 and TRBJ2-7, with 7 bases aligning to TRBD1. The CDR3 consists of 14 residues. The germline V gene encodes CDR1 SEHNR and CDR2 FQNEAQ (reference sequence). V was pared by 4 bases and J by 6 bases, with 9 bases of the junction left unmatched.

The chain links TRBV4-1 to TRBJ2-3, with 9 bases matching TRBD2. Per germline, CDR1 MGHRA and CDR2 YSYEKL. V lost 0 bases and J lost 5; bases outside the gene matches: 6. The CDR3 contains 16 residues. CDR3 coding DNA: TGCGCCAGCAGCCAAGAGGTGCGGGGGGGATTAGATACGCAGTATTTT. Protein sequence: CASSQEVRGGLDTQYF.

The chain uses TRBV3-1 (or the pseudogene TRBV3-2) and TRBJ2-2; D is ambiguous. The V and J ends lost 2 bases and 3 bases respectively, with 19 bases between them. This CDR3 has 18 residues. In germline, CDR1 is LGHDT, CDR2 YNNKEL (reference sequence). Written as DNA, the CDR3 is TGTGCCAGCAGCCAATTTAAAGAGCCTCATTTGGACACCGGGGAGCTGTTTTTT. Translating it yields CASSQFKEPHLDTGELFF.

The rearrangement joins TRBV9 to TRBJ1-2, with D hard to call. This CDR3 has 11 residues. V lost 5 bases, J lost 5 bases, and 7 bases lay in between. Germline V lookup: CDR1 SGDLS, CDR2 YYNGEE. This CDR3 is CASSRVYGYTF. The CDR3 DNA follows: TGTGCCAGCAGTCGAGTTTATGGCTACACCTTC.

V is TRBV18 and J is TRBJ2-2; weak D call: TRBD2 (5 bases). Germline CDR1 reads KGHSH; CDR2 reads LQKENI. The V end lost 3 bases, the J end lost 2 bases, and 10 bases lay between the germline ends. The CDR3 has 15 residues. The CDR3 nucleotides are TGTGCCAGCTCACCCGGACTCCTAAACACCGGGGAGCTGTTTTTT. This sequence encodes CASSPGLLNTGELFF.

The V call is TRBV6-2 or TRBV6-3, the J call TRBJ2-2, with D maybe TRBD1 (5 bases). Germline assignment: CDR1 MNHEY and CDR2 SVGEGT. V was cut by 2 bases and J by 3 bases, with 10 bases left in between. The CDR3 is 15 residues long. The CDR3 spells CASSYGGADTGELFF. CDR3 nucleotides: TGTGCCAGCAGTTACGGTGGGGCGGACACCGGGGAGCTGTTTTTT.

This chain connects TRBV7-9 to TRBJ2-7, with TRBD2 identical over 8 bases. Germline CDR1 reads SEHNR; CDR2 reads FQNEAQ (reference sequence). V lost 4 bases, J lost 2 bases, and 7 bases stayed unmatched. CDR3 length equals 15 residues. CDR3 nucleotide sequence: TGTGCCAGCAGCTCCCTACGGGAGGGAACCTACGAGCAGTACTTC. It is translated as CASSSLREGTYEQYF.